This T cell receptor beta chain appears in the sequencing data of a study of T cell responses to AZD1222 COVID-19 vaccine. Study-wide context: The study pooled second doses at about 4 or about 12 weeks. Study results and caveats: Every sample of the repertoires postdated the peak T cell response. White British people made up most donors, females outnumbered males, and clonal diversity was possibly underestimated. Of the AZD1222 recipients, only 5 to 7 were seropositive at baseline.

A word on this clone: Its target is not known.

The V and J ends lost 2 bases and 0 bases respectively, with 8 bases between them. The V gene's germline CDR1 is MNHEY and CDR2 SMNVEV (reference sequence). The CDR3 contains 14 residues. Data came from immunoSEQ multiplex PCR; TCRdb stores just in-frame clones and leaves some out. The profile shows over 45,000 clones, 70% to 90% of them singletons. The rearrangement joins TRBV27 to TRBJ2-7, with D uncertain. This sample comprised peripheral blood, obtained on day 0 of AZD1222 vaccination. The sequence was collected from an adult in good health. The CDR3 DNA reads as TGTGCCAGCAGTTTACGGTCCCGCTCCTACGAGCAGTACTTC. Protein: CASSLRSRSYEQYF.